This T cell receptor beta chain comes out of a study of blood T cell repertoires in COVID-19. Study details: The United States, Italy and Spain provided the acute and convalescent COVID-19 samples. Sample material is recorded as cDNA or gDNA derived from T cells, B-cell-depleted T cells, or PBMCs.

In the original processing: Amplification from reference gene primers served as the basis for estimated nucleated cell counts. This table comes from immunoSEQ multiplex PCR, and its TCRdb copy is limited to in-frame clones, with some not included. V and J calls and clone size are copied from that table; D and trimming were computed from the DNA. The sample has tens of thousands of clones, 75% to 90% seen once; the top ten hold roughly 26%. The CDR3 consists of 14 residues. V lost 0 bases, J lost 3 bases, and 3 bases stayed unmatched. Germline loops: CDR1 SGDLS, CDR2 YYNGEE. The specimen sequenced was peripheral blood. The chain carries TRBV9 and TRBJ2-7, with 7 bases that match TRBD1. This sequence originates from a woman aged 80 or older with active or convalescent COVID-19. CDR3 protein: CASSVAGTDYEQYF. The CDR3 DNA sequence: TGTGCCAGCAGCGTAGCCGGGACAGACTACGAGCAGTACTTC.